This record concerns one T cell receptor beta chain sequence. What it binds is not known. The data were obtained in a study of hypomethylating agent response in myelodysplastic syndrome. Study overall: The most frequent mutation was TET2, in about 45% of the 11 patients. Of these patients, about six responded (complete response or hematologic improvement) and a few did not. Study results and limitations: Control donors' ages did not match those of MDS patients.

The length of the CDR3 is 15 residues. Germline V gives CDR1 SGHTA, CDR2 FQGNSA. V shed 2 bases, J shed 5 bases, and the junction held 8 bases outside the gene matches. This table comes from immunoSEQ multiplex PCR, and its TCRdb copy is limited to in-frame clones, with some not included. Among over 5,000 clones listed, around 90% were seen once. No T-cell subset sorting was done; bone marrow was analyzed in bulk. This TCR came from a human donor with myelodysplastic syndrome. Here the sequenced sample was bone marrow, taken before or after starting hypomethylating agent treatment for myelodysplastic syndrome (not recorded which). The V call is TRBV7-2, the J call TRBJ1-2; 7 nucleotides agree with TRBD1. The CDR3, as DNA: TGTGCCAGCAGCTTACGGCACTCAGGGGGATATGGCTACACCTTC. This sequence encodes CASSLRHSGGYGYTF.